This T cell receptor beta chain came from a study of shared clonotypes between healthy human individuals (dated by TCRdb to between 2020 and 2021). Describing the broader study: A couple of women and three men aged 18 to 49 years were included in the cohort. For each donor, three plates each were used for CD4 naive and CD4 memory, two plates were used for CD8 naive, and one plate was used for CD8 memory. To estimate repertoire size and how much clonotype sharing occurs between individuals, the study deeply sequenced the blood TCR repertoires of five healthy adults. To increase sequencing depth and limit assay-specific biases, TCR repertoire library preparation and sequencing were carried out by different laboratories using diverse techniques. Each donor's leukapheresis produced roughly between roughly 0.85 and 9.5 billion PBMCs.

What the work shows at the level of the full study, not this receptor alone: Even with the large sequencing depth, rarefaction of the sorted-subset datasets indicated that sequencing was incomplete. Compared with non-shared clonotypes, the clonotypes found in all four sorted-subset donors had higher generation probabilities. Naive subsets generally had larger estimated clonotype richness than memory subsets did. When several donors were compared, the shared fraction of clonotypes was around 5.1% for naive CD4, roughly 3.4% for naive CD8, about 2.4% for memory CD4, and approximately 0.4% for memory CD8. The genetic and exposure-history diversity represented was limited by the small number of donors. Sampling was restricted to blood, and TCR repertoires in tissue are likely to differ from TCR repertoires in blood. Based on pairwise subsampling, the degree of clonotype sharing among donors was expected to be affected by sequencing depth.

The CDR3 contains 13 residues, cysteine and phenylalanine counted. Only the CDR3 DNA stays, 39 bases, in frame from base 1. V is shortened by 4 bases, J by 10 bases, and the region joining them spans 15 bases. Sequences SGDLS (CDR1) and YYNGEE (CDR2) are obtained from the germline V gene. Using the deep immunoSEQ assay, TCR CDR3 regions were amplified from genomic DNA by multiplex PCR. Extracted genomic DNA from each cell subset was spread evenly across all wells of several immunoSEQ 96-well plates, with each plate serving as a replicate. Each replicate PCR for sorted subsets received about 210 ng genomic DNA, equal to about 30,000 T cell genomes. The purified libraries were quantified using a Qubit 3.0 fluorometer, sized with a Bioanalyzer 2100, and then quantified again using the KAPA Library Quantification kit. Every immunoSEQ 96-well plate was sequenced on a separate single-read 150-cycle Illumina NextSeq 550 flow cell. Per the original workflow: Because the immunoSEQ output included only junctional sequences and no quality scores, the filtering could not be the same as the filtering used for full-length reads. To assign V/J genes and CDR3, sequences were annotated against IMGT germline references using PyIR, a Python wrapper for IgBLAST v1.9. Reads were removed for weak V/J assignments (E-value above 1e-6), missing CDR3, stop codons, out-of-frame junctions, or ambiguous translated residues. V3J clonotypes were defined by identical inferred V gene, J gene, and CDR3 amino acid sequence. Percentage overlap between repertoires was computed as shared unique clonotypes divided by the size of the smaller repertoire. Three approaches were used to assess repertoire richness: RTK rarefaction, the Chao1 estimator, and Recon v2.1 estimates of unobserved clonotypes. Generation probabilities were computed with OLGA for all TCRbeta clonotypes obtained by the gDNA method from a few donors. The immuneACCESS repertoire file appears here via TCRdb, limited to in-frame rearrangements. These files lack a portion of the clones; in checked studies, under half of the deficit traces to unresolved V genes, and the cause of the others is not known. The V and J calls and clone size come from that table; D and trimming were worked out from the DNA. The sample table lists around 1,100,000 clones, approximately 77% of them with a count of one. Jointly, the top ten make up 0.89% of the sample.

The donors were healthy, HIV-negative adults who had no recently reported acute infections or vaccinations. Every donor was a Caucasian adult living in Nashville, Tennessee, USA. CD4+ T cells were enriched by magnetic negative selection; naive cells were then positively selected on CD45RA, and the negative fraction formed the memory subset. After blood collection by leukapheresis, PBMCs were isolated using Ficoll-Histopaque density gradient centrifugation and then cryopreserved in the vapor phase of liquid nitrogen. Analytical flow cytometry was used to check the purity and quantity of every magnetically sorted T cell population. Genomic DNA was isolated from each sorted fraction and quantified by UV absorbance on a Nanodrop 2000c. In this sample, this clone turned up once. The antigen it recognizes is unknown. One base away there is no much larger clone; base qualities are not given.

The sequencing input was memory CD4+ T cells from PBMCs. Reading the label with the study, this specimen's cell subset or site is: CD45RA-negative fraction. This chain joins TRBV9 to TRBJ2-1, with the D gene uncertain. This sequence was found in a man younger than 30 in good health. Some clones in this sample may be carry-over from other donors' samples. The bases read TGTGCCAGCAGCCCCCCCGAGTGGAACGAGCAGTTCTTC. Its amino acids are CASSPPEWNEQFF.